This entry is about one T cell receptor beta chain. There is no known antigen for this receptor. It has no much larger one-base neighbor in the sample; base qualities were not kept. This sample also contains other DNA sequences that code for the same CDR3. Collaborating institutions collected whole blood in K2EDTA tubes following their own protocols. For TCRbeta analysis, collaborator samples were shipped as frozen whole blood, as isolated PBMCs, or as DNA extracted from either sample type. The data stem from a study of blood T cell repertoires in COVID-19 (dated by TCRdb to the early 2020s). A note on the overall study: Collaborator samples came from the United States, Italy and Spain and covered acute and convalescent phases of COVID-19. The dataset comprised deeply sampled blood TCRbeta repertoires from subjects exposed to, actively infected with, or recovered from COVID-19. The prospective study material was composed of cDNA or gDNA derived from T cells, B-cell-depleted T cells, or PBMCs. Where HLA class I and class II types were available, the types were taken from metadata supplied by the sample provider, not from assay-based typing. Samples were obtained from the ongoing ImmuneRACE study (first 160 participants) and from 1,254 subjects provided by 6 global collaborators. A freely available public database, intended as a resource for researchers studying the immune response to SARS-CoV-2, is where the repertoires were released. The sample metadata nearly always contained a de-identified subject ID, COVID-19 status, age in years and sex.

The investigation overall reported the following: Clinical and demographic metadata were provided uncurated, with the amount varying by source and participant.

The immunoSEQ Assay, a bias-controlled multiplex PCR, was used to amplify TCRbeta CDR3 regions from genomic DNA. For the original study's pipeline: Within the assay, amplification of reference gene primers was used to estimate how many nucleated cells each sample contained. Sequence reads were collapsed and filtered to measure the absolute abundance of every unique TCRbeta CDR3 rearrangement. For each sample, productive Simpson clonality was calculated as the square root of Simpson's diversity index over productive rearrangements. Imported from immuneACCESS, the table was reduced by TCRdb to in-frame sequences with V and J called. These copies leave out some clones; in studies compared against another copy, an unresolved V gene accounts for under half, and the cause of the remainder is not known. V, J and clone size reflect that table, while D and trimming were determined from the DNA. Present in this sample are some 150,000 clones, around 82% of which were seen just once. The leading ten clones occupy 44% of the sample.

The germline V gene yields SGHTA for CDR1 and FQGNSA for CDR2. Deletion took 3 bases off V and 4 bases off J, with a span of 9 bases between the germline ends. The CDR3, from cysteine to phenylalanine, totals 13 residues. Only the CDR3 DNA is retained, 39 bases long and in frame from the first base. The chain was built from TRBV7-2 and TRBJ1-2; the best D guess is TRBD1, with 6 bases matching. This receptor was taken from a human donor in a cohort sampled during active COVID-19. The sample was peripheral blood. The nucleotide sequence is TGTGCCAGCAGCTTCACAGGGACCTATGGCTACACCTTC. This codes for CASSFTGTYGYTF.